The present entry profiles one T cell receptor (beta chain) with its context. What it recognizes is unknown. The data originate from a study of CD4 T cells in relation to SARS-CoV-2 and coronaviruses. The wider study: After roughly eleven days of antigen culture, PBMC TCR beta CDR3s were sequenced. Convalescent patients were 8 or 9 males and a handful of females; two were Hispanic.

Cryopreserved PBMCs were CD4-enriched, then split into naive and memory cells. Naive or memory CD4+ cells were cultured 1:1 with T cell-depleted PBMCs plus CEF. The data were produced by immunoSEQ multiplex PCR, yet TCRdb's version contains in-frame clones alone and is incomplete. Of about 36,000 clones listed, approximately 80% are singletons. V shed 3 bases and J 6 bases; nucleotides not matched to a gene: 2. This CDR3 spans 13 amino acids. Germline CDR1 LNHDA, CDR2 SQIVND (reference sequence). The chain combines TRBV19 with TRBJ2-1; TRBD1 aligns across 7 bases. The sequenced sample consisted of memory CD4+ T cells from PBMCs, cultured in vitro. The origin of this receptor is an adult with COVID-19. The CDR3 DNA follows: TGTGCCAGTAGTATCGGGGACAGCAATGAGCAGTTCTTC. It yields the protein CASSIGDSNEQFF.